A selection of T cell receptor beta chains follows, all from one sample in a study of blood T cell repertoires in COVID-19. Using immunoSEQ multiplex PCR, the repertoire was profiled, and TCRdb retains in-frame clones only, with some absent. The sample has 200,000 or so clones, approximately 90% seen once. Sequenced sample: PBMCs or T cells enriched from blood (not recorded which). All receptors derive from a middle-aged woman with acute COVID-19. Each CDR3 is given with its conserved first and last residue. D genes are given only for firm matches. Part of the rows lack a size; the others show once, few, many or a class for expanded clones.

>TRBJ2-7|TRBV28|once|TRBD2
TGTGCCAGCAGACGAATCAGAGCGGGGGGAGTCCGGGACTTC
CASRRIRAGGVRDF
>TRBJ1-6|TRBV7-9|.|.
TGTGCCAGCAGCTTGGACTATTCACCCCTCCACTTT
CASSLDYSPLHF
>TRBJ2-1|TRBV19|.|.
TGTGCCAGTAGTAGGACACACAGCTCCTACAATGAGCAGTTCTTC
CASSRTHSSYNEQFF
>TRBJ1-4|TRBV2|.|TRBD1
TGTGCCAGCAGTGTTTCCGGGACAGACTATGAAAAACTGTTTTTT
CASSVSGTDYEKLFF
>TRBJ1-6|TRBV5-6|.|.
TGTGCCAGCAGCTTGGTGGCAACACGCCACTATAATTCACCCCTCCACTTT
CASSLVATRHYNSPLHF
>TRBJ2-4|TRBV5-8|.|TRBD1
TGCGCCAGCAGCTGGGGACAGGGGATAGCCAAAAACATTCAGTACTTC
CASSWGQGIAKNIQYF
>TRBJ2-1|TRBV11-2|.|TRBD2
TGTGCCAGCAGCTTAACTCTAATAGCGGGGGGATACAATGAGCAGTTCTTC
CASSLTLIAGGYNEQFF
>TRBJ1-2|TRBV18|.|.
TGTGCCAGCTCACCAGGAGGGTATGGCTACACCTTC
CASSPGGYGYTF
>TRBJ1-3|TRBV28|.|.
TGTGCCAGCAGTACAGGGTTCTCTGGAAACACCATATATTTT
CASSTGFSGNTIYF
>TRBJ1-4|TRBV21-1|.|.
TGTGCCAGCAGCCCCTTGGCCAGTGAAAAACTGTTTTTT
CASSPLASEKLFF
>TRBJ2-2|TRBV13|.|TRBD2
TGTGCCAGCAGCTTAGCTCCCCTAGCGGGGGGCGACACCGGGGAGCTGTTTTTT
CASSLAPLAGGDTGELFF
>TRBJ2-2|TRBV3-1/TRBV3-2|.|.
TGTGCCAGCAGCCAAGGGGCAGGGGACGTCGGGGAGCTGTTTTTT
CASSQGAGDVGELFF
>TRBJ2-3|TRBV27|once|TRBD2
TGTGCCAGCAGTTTATTGCGGGGGGGGACAGATACGCAGTATTTT
CASSLLRGGTDTQYF
>TRBJ1-1|TRBV18|.|.
TGTGCCAGCTCACTCGACAGGAAAACTGAAGCTTTCTTT
CASSLDRKTEAFF
>TRBJ1-1|TRBV2|.|TRBD1
TGTGCCAGCAGTTCGGGACAGGGGGTCACTGAAGCTTTCTTT
CASSSGQGVTEAFF
>TRBJ1-6|TRBV9|.|TRBD1
TGTGCCAGCAGCGTAGGACCAACCTATGACAGGGGTTCACCCCTCCACTTT
CASSVGPTYDRGSPLHF
>TRBJ1-2|TRBV18|.|TRBD1
TGTGCCAGCTCACCAAAAGAGGGGGCGCGAGGCTACACCTTC
CASSPKEGARGYTF
>TRBJ2-7|TRBV7-6|.|TRBD1
TGTGCCAGCAGCCCGGCCCTCGACAGGGGCCCTCAGGCCTACGAGCAGTACTTC
CASSPALDRGPQAYEQYF
>TRBJ1-1|TRBV2|.|.
TGTGCCAGCAGTGAAGCGCTTGGGGGCGCTGAAGCTTTCTTT
CASSEALGGAEAFF
>TRBJ2-7|TRBV5-4|.|TRBD1
TGTGCCAGCAGCGGCGGACAGGGCCCTTTCTACGAGCAGTACTTC
CASSGGQGPFYEQYF
>TRBJ1-1|TRBV27|once|.
TGTGCCAGCAGCGGGGTGAGGGTCACTGAAGCTTTCTTT
CASSGVRVTEAFF
>TRBJ2-7|TRBV7-9|.|.
TGTGCCAGCAGCTCAGGGACTTACAGCTCCTACGAGCAGTACTTC
CASSSGTYSSYEQYF
>TRBJ1-6|TRBV2|.|TRBD1
TGTGCCAGCTGCGCCGGGACAGGGATTGGACCCCTCCACTTT
CASCAGTGIGPLHF
>TRBJ2-5|TRBV7-2|.|.
TGTGCCAGCAGCTTTGCGGGCGGGGGCCTGGAGACCCAGTACTTC
CASSFAGGGLETQYF
>TRBJ2-3|TRBV3-1/TRBV3-2|.|.
TGTGCCAGCAGCCCGAGAGCTAGCACAGATACGCAGTATTTT
CASSPRASTDTQYF
>TRBJ2-4|TRBV5-4|.|.
TGTGCCAGCAGCTTGGCCTCGGTCGGTCTAGCCAAAAACATTCAGTACTTC
CASSLASVGLAKNIQYF
>TRBJ1-1|TRBV6-5|.|.
TGTGCCAGCAGTCAGGACAGATTTGAAGCTTTCTTT
CASSQDRFEAFF
>TRBJ1-2|TRBV6-1|.|.
TGTGCCAGCAGTGAAAATCTGAGATATGGCTACACCTTC
CASSENLRYGYTF
>TRBJ1-1|TRBV15|.|.
TGTGCCACCAGCAGAGGACAGCCGAACACTGAAGCTTTCTTT
CATSRGQPNTEAFF
>TRBJ2-5|TRBV2|once|.
TGTGCCAGCATCGGTCCGGGGCAAGAGACCCAGTACTTC
CASIGPGQETQYF
>TRBJ1-4|TRBV2|.|TRBD1
TGTGCCAGCTATAGACAGGGCGGAGAAAAACTGTTTTTT
CASYRQGGEKLFF
>TRBJ1-1|TRBV29-1|.|.
TGCAGCGTTTCCTATGTCACTGAAGCTTTCTTT
CSVSYVTEAFF
>TRBJ1-1|TRBV6-5|.|.
TGTGCCTCCTCAGAGTCAAACAGGGCCACTGAAGCTTTCTTT
CASSESNRATEAFF
>TRBJ2-3|TRBV6-4|.|TRBD2
TGTGCCAGCAGCGGACTAGCGGGGGGCACAGATACGCAGTATTTT
CASSGLAGGTDTQYF
>TRBJ1-5|TRBV4-1|.|TRBD1
TGCGCCAGCAGCCAATCCCAGGGGGGTGTCAATCAGCCCCAGCATTTT
CASSQSQGGVNQPQHF
>TRBJ2-1|TRBV3-1/TRBV3-2|.|.
TGTGCCAGCAGCCAGGGGTCGGCGGGATCCTACAATGAGCAGTTCTTC
CASSQGSAGSYNEQFF
>TRBJ1-2|TRBV4-1|few|TRBD1
TGCGCCAGCAGCAACCCGGGACAGGGTAACTATGGCTACACCTTC
CASSNPGQGNYGYTF
>TRBJ1-5|TRBV2|.|.
TGTGCCAGCTTGGCAGGGAAGTGGGGCACAGATCAGCCCCAGCATTTT
CASLAGKWGTDQPQHF
>TRBJ2-1|TRBV12-5|.|TRBD2
TGTGCCTCTAGCGGGGTCTACAATGAGCAGTTCTTC
CASSGVYNEQFF
>TRBJ1-1|TRBV7-2|few|.
TGTGCCAGCAGCTTAGCGTCAGGGGCGGCTTTCTTT
CASSLASGAAFF
>TRBJ2-1|TRBV27|.|.
TGTGCCAGCAGTTTGGCAGGGGTCCACAATGAGCAGTTCTTC
CASSLAGVHNEQFF
>TRBJ1-1|TRBV30|once|.
TGTGCCTGGAGTCCTCAGATGAACACTGAAGCTTTCTTT
CAWSPQMNTEAFF
>TRBJ1-4|TRBV27|.|.
TGTGCCAGCAGTCCCTACAGAGCAACTAATGAAAAACTGTTTTTT
CASSPYRATNEKLFF
>TRBJ2-3|TRBV6-5|.|TRBD2
TGTGCCAGCAGTCCAGAGCGGGGGGGCGAGGATACGCAGTATTTT
CASSPERGGEDTQYF
>TRBJ2-5|TRBV5-1|few|TRBD1
TGCGCCAGCAGATACGGGACAGGGGTGGGTCAAGAGACCCAGTACTTC
CASRYGTGVGQETQYF
>TRBJ1-6|TRBV6-2/TRBV6-3|.|TRBD1
TGTGCCAGCAGTTTCCGGGACAGCTCCTATAATTCACCCCTCCACTTT
CASSFRDSSYNSPLHF
>TRBJ1-1|TRBV6-2/TRBV6-3|.|TRBD1
TGTGCCAGCAGTTATGCGACAGGGTCAGGCACTGAAGCTTTCTTT
CASSYATGSGTEAFF
>TRBJ2-7|TRBV21-1|.|.
TGTGCCAACCCGCACAGGGCTTCCTACGAGCAGTACTTC
CANPHRASYEQYF
>TRBJ2-7|TRBV7-6|.|TRBD2
TGTGCCAGCAGTATTTGGGGGGGGTATTCCTACGAGCAGTACTTC
CASSIWGGYSYEQYF
>TRBJ2-1|TRBV10-2|.|TRBD1
TGCGCCAGCAGGGGACAGGGGTACAATGAGCAGTTCTTC
CASRGQGYNEQFF
>TRBJ2-3|TRBV7-8|.|TRBD1
TGTGCCAGCAGCCTAGGCGGGACAGGGCTGCAGTATTTT
CASSLGGTGLQYF
>TRBJ1-1|TRBV27|few|TRBD1
TGTGCCAGCACCCAAGGGAGCACAGGGGGTACTGAAGCTTTCTTT
CASTQGSTGGTEAFF
>TRBJ1-5|TRBV27|.|.
TGTGCCAGCTCCCCAACAAGATATAGCAATCAGCCCCAGCATTTT
CASSPTRYSNQPQHF
>TRBJ1-6|TRBV9|.|.
TGTGCCAGCAGCGGGGCAACAGGGCGTAATTCACCCCTCCACTTT
CASSGATGRNSPLHF
>TRBJ2-2|TRBV15|once|.
TGTGCCACCAGCAGGGGGGGTGCCGGGGAGCTGTTTTTT
CATSRGGAGELFF